This TCR beta chain is from a study of shared clonotypes between healthy human individuals. General study results and limits: Estimated clonotype richness was generally higher in naive than memory subsets.

Losses at the gene ends were 4 bases for V and 3 bases for J; bases not matched to a gene: 6. The CDR3 runs 14 residues. CDR1 and CDR2 (germline): SGDLS, YYNGEE. Only in-frame clones appear in the TCRdb table, and some are missing; sequencing was by immunoSEQ multiplex PCR. The sample contains 2 million to 2.5 million clones, 90% to 95% of which appear only once. Concerning this clone itself: The antigen is not known. Other DNA variants within this sample encode the same CDR3.

This receptor was taken from a man aged 18 to 35 in good health. Some clones in this sample may be carry-over from other donors' samples. Sequencing input: naive CD4+ T cells from PBMCs. As to subset: CD45RA+ positively selected. This rearrangement joins TRBV9 to TRBJ1-1, with 7 bases lining up with TRBD1. For the CDR3, the DNA is TGTGCCAGCAGCTCTCACAGGGGCGACACTGAAGCTTTCTTT. Translating gives CASSSHRGDTEAFF.